This T cell receptor beta chain was sequenced for a study of control samples from healthy donors and cancer patients. Germline CDR1 and CDR2: SGHNT and YYREEE (reference sequence). Trimming pared 4 bases from V and 4 bases from J, leaving 11 bases between. The CDR3 contains 13 residues. Produced via immunoSEQ multiplex PCR; TCRdb's table is partial and in-frame only. In the table there are about 130,000 clones, 85% to 95% of which are singletons. Input material: PBMCs. The sequence was collected from a man at least 80 years old with head and neck cancer. The rearrangement uses TRBV5-4 and TRBJ1-2; the D gene is possibly TRBD1 (5 bases). CDR3 nucleotide sequence: TGTGCCAGCAGCACCCGGGGCGTCTATGGCTACACCTTC. Residues: CASSTRGVYGYTF.